The 3 T cell receptor beta chains below were found in one sample sequenced in a study of T-cell reconstitution after alpha-beta-depleted transplantation in children. Unique molecular identifiers were incorporated when the TCRbeta library was constructed. TCRdb called the PCR reads again in MiXCR, with one record for every CDR3 protein. This table holds approximately 98,000 distinct CDR3 sequences, approximately 6.6% found once. Sample: PBMCs, mostly from graft donor cells, taken 360 days after TCRalphabeta/CD19-depleted stem cell transplant. The source of these receptors is a male patient aged 2-9 years who had a stem cell transplant for acute lymphoblastic leukemia, so the T cells may come from the graft donor.

Ten or more counts support this clonotype. The rearrangement joins TRBV10-3 to TRBJ2-7; 8 bases are a match to TRBD1. CDR3 length equals 14 residues. V shed 10 bases and J 2 bases; nucleotides not matched to a gene: 10. Germline CDR1 reads ENHRY; CDR2 reads SYGVKD. CDR3 sequence reads: CASGDRPDAYEQYF. For the CDR3, the DNA is TGTGCCAGCGGGGACAGGCCCGATGCCTACGAGCAGTACTTC.

J is TRBJ2-7 and V is TRBV4-3; D possibly corresponds to TRBD1 (8 bases). Germline values: CDR1 LGHNA, CDR2 YSLEER. V lost 0 bases and J lost 5, with 17 bases in between. The length of the CDR3 is 16 residues. The CDR3 is CASSQDGNRGRDEQYF. CDR3 coding DNA: TGCGCCAGCAGCCAAGACGGGAACAGGGGGAGGGACGAGCAGTACTTC.

The chain links TRBV27 to TRBJ1-2; a possible D gene is TRBD1 (6 bases). CDR1 is MNHEY, CDR2 SMNVEV, per germline (reference sequence). The CDR3 covers 13 residues. Trimming removed 3 bases at V and 5 bases at J, with 10 bases between. The CDR3 protein is CASSFVQGYGYTF. CDR3 bases: TGTGCCAGCAGTTTCGTACAGGGATATGGCTACACCTTC.